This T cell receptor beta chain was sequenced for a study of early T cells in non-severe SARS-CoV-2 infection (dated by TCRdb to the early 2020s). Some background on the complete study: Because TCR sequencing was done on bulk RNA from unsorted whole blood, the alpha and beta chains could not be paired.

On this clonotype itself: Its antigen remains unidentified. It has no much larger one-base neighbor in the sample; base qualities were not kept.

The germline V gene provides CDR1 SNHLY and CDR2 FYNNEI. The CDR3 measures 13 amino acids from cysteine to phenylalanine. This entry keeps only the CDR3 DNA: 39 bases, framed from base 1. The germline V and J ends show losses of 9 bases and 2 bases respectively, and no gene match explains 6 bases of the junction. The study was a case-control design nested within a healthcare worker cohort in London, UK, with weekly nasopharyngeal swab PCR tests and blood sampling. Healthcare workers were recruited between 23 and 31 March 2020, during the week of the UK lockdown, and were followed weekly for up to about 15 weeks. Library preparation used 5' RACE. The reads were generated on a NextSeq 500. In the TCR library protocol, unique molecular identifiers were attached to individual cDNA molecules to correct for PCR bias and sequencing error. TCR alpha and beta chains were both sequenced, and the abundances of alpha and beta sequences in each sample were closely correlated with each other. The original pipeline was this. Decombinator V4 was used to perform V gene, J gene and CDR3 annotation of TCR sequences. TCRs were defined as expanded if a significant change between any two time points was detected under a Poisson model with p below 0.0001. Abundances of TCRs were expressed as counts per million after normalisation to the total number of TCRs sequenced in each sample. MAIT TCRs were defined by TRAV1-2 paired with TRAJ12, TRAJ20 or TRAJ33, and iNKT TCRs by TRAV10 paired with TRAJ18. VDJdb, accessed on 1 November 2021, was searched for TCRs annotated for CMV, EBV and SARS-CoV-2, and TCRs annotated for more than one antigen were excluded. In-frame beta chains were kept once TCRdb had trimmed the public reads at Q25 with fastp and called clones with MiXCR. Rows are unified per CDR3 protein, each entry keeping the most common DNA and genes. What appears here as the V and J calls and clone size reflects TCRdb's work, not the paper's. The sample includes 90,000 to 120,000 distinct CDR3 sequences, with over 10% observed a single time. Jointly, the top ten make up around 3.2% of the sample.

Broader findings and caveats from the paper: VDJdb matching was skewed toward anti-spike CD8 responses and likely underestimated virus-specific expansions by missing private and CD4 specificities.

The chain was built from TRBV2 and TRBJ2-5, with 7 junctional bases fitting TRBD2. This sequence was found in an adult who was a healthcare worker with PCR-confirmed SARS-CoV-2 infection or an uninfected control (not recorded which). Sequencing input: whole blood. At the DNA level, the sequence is TGTGCCAGTAACCGGGACTATCAAGAGACCCAGTACTTC. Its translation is CASNRDYQETQYF.